The 5 T cell receptor beta chains below come from one sample, sequenced in a study of blood T cell repertoires in COVID-19. Using immunoSEQ multiplex PCR, the repertoire was profiled, and TCRdb retains in-frame clones only, with some absent. The profile shows around 130,000 clones, about four fifths of them singletons. The sequenced sample was peripheral blood. The receptors shown here come from a woman aged 60-75 years with acute or convalescent COVID-19.

This chain connects TRBV27 to TRBJ2-5; 14 bases are shared with TRBD2. CDR3 length equals 17 residues. The V and J ends lost 3 bases and 5 bases, in that order; junction bases with no gene match: 8. CDR1 is MNHEY, CDR2 SMNVEV, per germline (reference sequence). The CDR3 sequence is CASSLTSGGAERETQYF. In DNA form, the CDR3 reads TGTGCCAGCAGTTTGACTAGCGGGGGGGCGGAAAGGGAGACCCAGTACTTC.

The rearrangement links TRBV5-4 to TRBJ1-2; a weak D match, TRBD1 (5 bases). Germline CDR1 SGHNT, CDR2 YYREEE (reference sequence). CDR3 size: 14 residues. Trimming took 0 bases from V and 3 from J, leaving 9 bases between them. DNA for the CDR3: TGTGCCAGCAGCTTGGCCGGGACTGACTATGGCTACACCTTC. Residues: CASSLAGTDYGYTF.

The CDR3 here is CASSSITDRGSGGYTF. CDR3 DNA sequence: TGTGCCAGCAGTTCTATAACCGACAGGGGGTCGGGAGGCTACACCTTC. The chain carries TRBV27 and TRBJ1-2, with TRBD1 matching 9 bases. The CDR3 sequence is 16 residues long. Trimming cost V 4 bases and J 8 bases; bases outside gene matches: 14. Germline CDR1 reads MNHEY; CDR2 reads SMNVEV (reference sequence).

The rearrangement joins TRBV7-6 to TRBJ1-5, with a tentative D call TRBD1 (5 bases). V gave up 1 base and J gave up 5 bases, with 12 bases separating them. The germline V gene has CDR1 SGHVS and CDR2 FNYEAQ. This CDR3 spans 15 amino acids. CDR3 DNA sequence: TGTGCCAGCAGCTTAGGGGCAGGGCGGTATCAGCCCCAGCATTTT. This gives the protein CASSLGAGRYQPQHF. The full variable domain, completed using reference TRBV7-6 and TRBJ1-5, is GAGVSQSPRYKVTKRGQDVALRCDPISGHVSLYWYRQALGQGPEFLTYFNYEAQQDKSGLPNDRFSAERPEGSISTLTIQRTEQRDSAMYRCASSLGAGRYQPQHFGDGTRLSIL.

V usage is TRBV6-5 and J usage is TRBJ2-7, with 7 bases lining up with TRBD2. Germline-derived CDR1 and CDR2 are MNHEY and SVGAGI. The junction had 11 bases not matched to a gene; V was cut back by 7 bases and J by 2 bases. This CDR3 spans 15 amino acids. CDR3 loop: CASNTGAGNAYEQYF. CDR3 bases: TGTGCCAGCAATACCGGAGCGGGGAACGCCTACGAGCAGTACTTC.